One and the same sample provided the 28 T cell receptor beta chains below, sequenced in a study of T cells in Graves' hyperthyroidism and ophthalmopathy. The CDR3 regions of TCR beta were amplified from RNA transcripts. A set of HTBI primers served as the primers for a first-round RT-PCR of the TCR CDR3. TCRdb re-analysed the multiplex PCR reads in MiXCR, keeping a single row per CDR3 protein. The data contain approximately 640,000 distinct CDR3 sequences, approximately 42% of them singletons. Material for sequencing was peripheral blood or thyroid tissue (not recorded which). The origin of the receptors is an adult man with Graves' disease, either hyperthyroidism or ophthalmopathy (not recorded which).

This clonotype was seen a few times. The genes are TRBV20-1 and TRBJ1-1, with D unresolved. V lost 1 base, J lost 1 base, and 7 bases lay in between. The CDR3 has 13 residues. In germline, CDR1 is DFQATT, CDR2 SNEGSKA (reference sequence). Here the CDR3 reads CSARGSENTEAFF. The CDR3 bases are TGCAGTGCTAGAGGGTCTGAGAACACTGAAGCTTTCTTT.

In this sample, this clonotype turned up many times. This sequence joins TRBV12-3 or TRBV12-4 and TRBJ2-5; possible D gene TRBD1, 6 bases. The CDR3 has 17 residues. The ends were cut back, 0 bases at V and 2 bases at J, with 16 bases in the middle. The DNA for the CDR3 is TGTGCCAGCAGTTTAGCCGTAGAACAGGGCGGGCAAGAGACCCAGTACTTC. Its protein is CASSLAVEQGGQETQYF.

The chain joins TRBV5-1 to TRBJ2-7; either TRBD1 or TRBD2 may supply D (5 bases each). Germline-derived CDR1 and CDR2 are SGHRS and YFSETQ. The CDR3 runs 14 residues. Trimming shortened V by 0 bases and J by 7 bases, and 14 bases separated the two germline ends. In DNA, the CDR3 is TGCGCCAGCAGCTTGGGATCCGGGGACGAAGAGCAGTACTTC. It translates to CASSLGSGDEEQYF. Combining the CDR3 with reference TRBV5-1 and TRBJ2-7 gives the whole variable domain KAGVTQTPRYLIKTRGQQVTLSCSPISGHRSVSWYQQTPGQGLQFLFEYFSETQRNKGNFPGRFSGRQFSNSRSEMNVSTLELGDSALYLCASSLGSGDEEQYFGPGTRLTVT.

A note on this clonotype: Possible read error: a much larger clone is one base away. CDR3 sequence: CASSLTGRVDEQYF. DNA for the CDR3: TGTGCCAGCAGCTTAACGGGCAGGGTTGACGAGCAGTACTTC. The chain employs TRBV7-3 and TRBJ2-7, with D possibly being TRBD1 (5 bases). V lost 0 bases and J lost 5, with 11 bases in between. The V gene's germline CDR1 is SGHTA and CDR2 FQGTGA. The CDR3 runs to 14 residues.

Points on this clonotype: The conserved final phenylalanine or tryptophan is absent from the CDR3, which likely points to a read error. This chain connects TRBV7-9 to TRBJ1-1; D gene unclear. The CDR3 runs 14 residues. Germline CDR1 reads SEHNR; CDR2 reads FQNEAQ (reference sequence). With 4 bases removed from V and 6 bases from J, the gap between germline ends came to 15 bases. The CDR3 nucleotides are TGTGCCAGCAGCTCAGACGGGGAAAACCCTGAAGCTTTCATT. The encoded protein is CASSSDGENPEAFI.

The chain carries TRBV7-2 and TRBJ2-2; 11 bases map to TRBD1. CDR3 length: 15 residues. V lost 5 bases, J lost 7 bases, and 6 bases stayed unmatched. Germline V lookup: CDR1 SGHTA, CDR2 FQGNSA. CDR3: CASSARTGGIGELFF. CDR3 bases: TGTGCCAGCAGCGCAAGGACAGGGGGCATCGGGGAGCTGTTTTTT.

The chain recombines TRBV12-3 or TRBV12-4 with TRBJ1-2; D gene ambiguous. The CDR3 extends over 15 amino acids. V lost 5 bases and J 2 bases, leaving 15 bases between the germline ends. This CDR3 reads CASSEAGQINYGYTF. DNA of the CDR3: TGTGCCAGCAGTGAAGCGGGCCAGATAAACTATGGCTACACCTTC.

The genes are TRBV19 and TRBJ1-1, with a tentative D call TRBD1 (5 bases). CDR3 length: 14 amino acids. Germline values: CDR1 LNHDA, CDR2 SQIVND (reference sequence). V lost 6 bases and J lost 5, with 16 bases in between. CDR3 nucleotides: TGTGCCAGTAGCCCTGGGACCCTGGGAACTGAAGCTTTCTTT. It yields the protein CASSPGTLGTEAFF.

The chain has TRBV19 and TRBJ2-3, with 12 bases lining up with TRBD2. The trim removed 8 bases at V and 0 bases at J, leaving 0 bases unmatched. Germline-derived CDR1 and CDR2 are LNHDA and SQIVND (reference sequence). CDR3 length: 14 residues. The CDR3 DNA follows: TGTGCCAGTGGGACTAGCGGGAGCACAGATACGCAGTATTTT. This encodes CASGTSGSTDTQYF. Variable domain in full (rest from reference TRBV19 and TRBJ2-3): DGGITQSPKYLFRKEGQNVTLSCEQNLNHDAMYWYRQDPGQGLRLIYYSQIVNDFQKGDIAEGYSVSREKKESFPLTVTSAQKNPTAFYLCASGTSGSTDTQYFGPGTRLTVL.

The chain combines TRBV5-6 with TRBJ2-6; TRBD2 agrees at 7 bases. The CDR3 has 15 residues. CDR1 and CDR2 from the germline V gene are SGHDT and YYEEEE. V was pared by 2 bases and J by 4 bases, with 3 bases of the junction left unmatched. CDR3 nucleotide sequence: TGTGCCAGCAGCTTAGCGGGGCGAGGGGCCAACGTCCTGACTTTC. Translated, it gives CASSLAGRGANVLTF.

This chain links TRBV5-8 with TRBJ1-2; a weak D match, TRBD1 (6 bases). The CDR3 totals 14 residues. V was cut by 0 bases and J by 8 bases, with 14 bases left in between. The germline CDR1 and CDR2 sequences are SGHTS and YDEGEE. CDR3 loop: CASSLATGWRGYTF. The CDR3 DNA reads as TGTGCCAGCAGCTTGGCCACAGGGTGGAGGGGCTACACCTTC.

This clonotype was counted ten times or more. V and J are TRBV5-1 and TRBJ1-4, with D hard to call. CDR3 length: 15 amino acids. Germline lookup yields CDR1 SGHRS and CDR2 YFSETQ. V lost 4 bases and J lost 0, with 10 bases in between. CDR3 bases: TGCGCCAGCAGCCTCGGTCGTGCAACTAATGAAAAACTGTTTTTT. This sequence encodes CASSLGRATNEKLFF. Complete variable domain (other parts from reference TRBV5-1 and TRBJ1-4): KAGVTQTPRYLIKTRGQQVTLSCSPISGHRSVSWYQQTPGQGLQFLFEYFSETQRNKGNFPGRFSGRQFSNSRSEMNVSTLELGDSALYLCASSLGRATNEKLFFGSGTQLSVL.

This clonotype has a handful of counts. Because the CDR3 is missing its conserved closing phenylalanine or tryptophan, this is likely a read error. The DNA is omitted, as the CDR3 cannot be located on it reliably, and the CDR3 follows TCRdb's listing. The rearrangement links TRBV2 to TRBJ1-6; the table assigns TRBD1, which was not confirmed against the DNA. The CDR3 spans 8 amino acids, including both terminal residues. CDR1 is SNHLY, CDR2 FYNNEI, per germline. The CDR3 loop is CASSEGTG.

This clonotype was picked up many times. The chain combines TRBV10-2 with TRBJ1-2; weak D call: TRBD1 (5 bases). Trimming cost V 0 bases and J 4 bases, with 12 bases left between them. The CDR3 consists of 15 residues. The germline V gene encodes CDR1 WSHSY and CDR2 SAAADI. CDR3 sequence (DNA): TGCGCCAGCAGTGAGTCGAGTGTCAGGGCCTATGGCTACACCTTC. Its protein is CASSESSVRAYGYTF.

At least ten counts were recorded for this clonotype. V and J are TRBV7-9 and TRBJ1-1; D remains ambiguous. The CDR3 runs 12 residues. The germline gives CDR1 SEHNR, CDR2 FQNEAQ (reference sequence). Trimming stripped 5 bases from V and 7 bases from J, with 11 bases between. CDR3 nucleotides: TGTGCCAGCAGCGACTACAGAGGTGAAGCTTTCTTT. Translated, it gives CASSDYRGEAFF.

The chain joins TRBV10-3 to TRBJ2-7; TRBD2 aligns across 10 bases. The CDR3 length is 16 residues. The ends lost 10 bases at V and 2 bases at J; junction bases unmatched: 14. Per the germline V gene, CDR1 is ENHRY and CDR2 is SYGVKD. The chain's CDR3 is CASRTTGTSVTYEQYF. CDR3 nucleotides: TGTGCCAGCAGAACAACCGGGACTAGCGTTACCTACGAGCAGTACTTC.

CDR3 sequence: CSGDPGLPTYEQYF. CDR3 in DNA: TGCAGTGGCGACCCGGGACTTCCTACCTACGAGCAGTACTTC. This chain joins TRBV20-1 and TRBJ2-5, with a possible D match to TRBD2 (6 bases). The closer fit of TRBJ2-7 to the DNA end suggests the J call may be wrong. The CDR3 sequence is 14 residues long. The germline gives CDR1 DFQATT, CDR2 SNEGSKA (reference sequence).

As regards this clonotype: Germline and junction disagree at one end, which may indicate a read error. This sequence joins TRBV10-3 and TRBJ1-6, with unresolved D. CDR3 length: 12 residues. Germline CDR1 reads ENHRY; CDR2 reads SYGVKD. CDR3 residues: CAIRDTDSPLHF. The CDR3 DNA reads TGTGCCATCCGTGACACGGATTCACCCCTCCACTTT.

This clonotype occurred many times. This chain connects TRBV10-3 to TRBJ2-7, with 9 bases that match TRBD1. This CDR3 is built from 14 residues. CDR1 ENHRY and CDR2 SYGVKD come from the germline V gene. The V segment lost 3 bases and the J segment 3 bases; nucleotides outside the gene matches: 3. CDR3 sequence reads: CAISDGTGIYEQYF. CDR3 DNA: TGTGCCATCAGTGACGGGACAGGGATCTACGAGCAGTACTTC.

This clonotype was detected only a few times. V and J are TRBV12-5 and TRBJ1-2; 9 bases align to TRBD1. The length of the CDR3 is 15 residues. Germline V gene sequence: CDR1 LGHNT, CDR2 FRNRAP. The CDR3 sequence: CASSSGQGDNYGYTF. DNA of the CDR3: TGTGCCAGCAGTTCGGGACAGGGAGATAACTATGGCTACACCTTC.

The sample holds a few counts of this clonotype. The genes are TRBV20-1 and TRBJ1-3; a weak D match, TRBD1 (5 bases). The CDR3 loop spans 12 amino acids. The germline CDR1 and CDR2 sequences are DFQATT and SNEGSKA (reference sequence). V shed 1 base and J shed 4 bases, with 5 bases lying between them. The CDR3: CSARGQGNTIYF. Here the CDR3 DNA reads TGCAGTGCTAGAGGACAGGGAAACACCATATATTTT.

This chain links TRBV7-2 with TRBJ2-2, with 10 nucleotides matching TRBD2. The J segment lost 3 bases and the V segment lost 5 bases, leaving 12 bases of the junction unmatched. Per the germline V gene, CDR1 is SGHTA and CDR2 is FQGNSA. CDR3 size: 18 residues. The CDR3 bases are TGTGCCAGCAGCACCACCGGGACTAGCGCGAGTTACACCGGGGAGCTGTTTTTT. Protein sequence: CASSTTGTSASYTGELFF.

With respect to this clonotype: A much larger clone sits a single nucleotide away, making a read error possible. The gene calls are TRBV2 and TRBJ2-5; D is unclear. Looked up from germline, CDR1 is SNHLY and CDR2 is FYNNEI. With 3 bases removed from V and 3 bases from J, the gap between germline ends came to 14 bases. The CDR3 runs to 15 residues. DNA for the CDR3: TGTGCCAGCAGTGAGTCCGGACGGTGGGAAGAGACCCAGTACTTC. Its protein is CASSESGRWEETQYF.

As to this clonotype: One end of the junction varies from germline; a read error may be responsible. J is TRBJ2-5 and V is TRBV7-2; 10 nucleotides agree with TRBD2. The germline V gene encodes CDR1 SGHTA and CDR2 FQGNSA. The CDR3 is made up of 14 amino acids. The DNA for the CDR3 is TGTGCCAGCAGCCTAGCGGGGGCAATGAAGACCCAGTACTTC. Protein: CASSLAGAMKTQYF. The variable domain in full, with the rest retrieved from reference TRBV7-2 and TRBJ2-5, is GAGVSQSPSNKVTEKGKDVELRCDPISGHTALYWYRQSLGQGLEFLIYFQGNSAPDKSGLPSDRFSAERTGGSVSTLTIQRTQQEDSAVYLCASSLAGAMKTQYFGPGTRLLVL.

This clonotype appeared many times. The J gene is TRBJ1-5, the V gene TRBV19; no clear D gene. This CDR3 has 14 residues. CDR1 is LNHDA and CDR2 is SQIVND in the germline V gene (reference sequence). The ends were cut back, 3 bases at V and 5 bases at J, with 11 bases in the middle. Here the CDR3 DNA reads TGTGCCAGTAGTATTTGGCAGACTCATCAGCCCCAGCATTTT. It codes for CASSIWQTHQPQHF.

This CDR3 reads CAITYLRTGEGQETQYF. The CDR3 DNA follows: TGTGCCATCACGTACTTGAGGACAGGGGAAGGCCAAGAGACCCAGTACTTC. The chain joins TRBV10-3 to TRBJ2-5; 9 bases are shared with TRBD1. CDR3 length: 17 amino acids. The germline V gene has CDR1 ENHRY and CDR2 SYGVKD. J gave up 1 base and V 7 bases, and 13 bases lay outside the gene matches.

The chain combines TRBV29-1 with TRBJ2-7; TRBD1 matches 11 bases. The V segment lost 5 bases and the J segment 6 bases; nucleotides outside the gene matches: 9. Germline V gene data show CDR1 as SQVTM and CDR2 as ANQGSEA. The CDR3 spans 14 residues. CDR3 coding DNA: TGCAGCGTTTTGGACAGGGGGCGTATGGGCGAGCAGTACTTC. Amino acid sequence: CSVLDRGRMGEQYF.

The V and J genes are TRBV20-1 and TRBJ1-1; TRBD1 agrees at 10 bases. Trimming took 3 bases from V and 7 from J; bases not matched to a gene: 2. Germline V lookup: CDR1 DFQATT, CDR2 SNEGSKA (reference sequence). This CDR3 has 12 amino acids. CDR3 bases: TGCAGTGCTAGCGGGACAGGGGTTGAAGCTTTCTTT. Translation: CSASGTGVEAFF.